This T cell receptor (beta chain) derives from a study of blood T cells in healthy people across ages. Germline values: CDR1 SQVTM, CDR2 ANQGSEA. The V segment lost 7 bases and the J segment 10 bases; nucleotides outside the gene matches: 4. The CDR3 runs 11 residues. Sample-barcoded 5' priming and a J-beta primer mix drove a second PCR of 7 to 11 cycles. Each CDR3 protein is one row after TCRdb ran MiXCR on the 5' RACE reads. The table lists hundreds of thousands of distinct CDR3 sequences, about 56% of them singletons. The receptor comes from a man aged 35 to 55 in good health. Sequencing input: blood. This chain connects TRBV29-1 to TRBJ2-1; 10 bases are a match to TRBD1. CDR3 DNA: TGCAGCGAAGGACAGGGGGACGAGCAGTTCTTC. It is translated as CSEGQGDEQFF.